What follows are 20 T cell receptor beta chains derived from one specimen sequenced in a study of siplizumab effects on memory and regulatory T cells. Assay used: immunoSEQ multiplex PCR; TCRdb lists only in-frame clones, some missing. This sample has more than 85,000 clones, with 85% to 90% found just once. The sequenced sample consisted of CD4+ T cells sorted from blood. The source of these receptors is a human donor in good health.

The chain has TRBV7-2 and TRBJ1-3, with D perhaps matching TRBD1 (5 bases). The CDR3 consists of 16 residues. V was shortened by 1 base and J by 1 base, with 11 bases between the two germline ends. Germline values: CDR1 SGHTA, CDR2 FQGNSA. The CDR3 reads CASSLVGAESGNTIYF. Written as DNA, the CDR3 is TGTGCCAGCAGCTTAGTAGGGGCCGAATCTGGAAACACCATATATTTT. The full variable domain, in which reference TRBV7-2 and TRBJ1-3 provide the parts outside the CDR3, is GAGVSQSPSNKVTEKGKDVELRCDPISGHTALYWYRQSLGQGLEFLIYFQGNSAPDKSGLPSDRFSAERTGGSVSTLTIQRTQQEDSAVYLCASSLVGAESGNTIYFGEGSWLTVV.

The genes are TRBV7-2 and TRBJ1-1; TRBD1 matches 11 bases. V was pared by 5 bases and J by 2 bases, with 7 bases of the junction left unmatched. Germline CDR1 and CDR2: SGHTA and FQGNSA. CDR3 length: 16 residues. DNA for the CDR3: TGTGCCAGCAGCAAAGGACAGGGGGCGATTAACACTGAAGCTTTCTTT. This codes for CASSKGQGAINTEAFF.

V gene TRBV12-5 combines with J gene TRBJ2-7, with TRBD1 as a possible D gene (6 bases). The V gene lost 1 base and the J gene lost 0 bases, with 10 bases spanning the gap. Germline CDR1 LGHNT, CDR2 FRNRAP. The CDR3 extends over 15 amino acids. In DNA form, the CDR3 reads TGTGCTAGTGGTTTGGGCGGACAGAGCTCCTACGAGCAGTACTTC. Its protein is CASGLGGQSSYEQYF.

The chain joins TRBV30 to TRBJ1-4; D possibly corresponds to TRBD1 (5 bases). Trimming shortened V by 1 base and J by 11 bases, and 8 bases separated the two germline ends. The CDR3 consists of 11 residues. CDR1 is GTSNPN and CDR2 is SVGIG in the germline V gene (reference sequence). This chain's CDR3 is CAWSDRRKLFF. DNA of the CDR3: TGTGCCTGGAGTGACAGGAGGAAACTGTTTTTT.

The V gene is TRBV6-5, the J gene TRBJ1-1; tentatively, D is TRBD1 (6 bases). Trimming pared 6 bases from V and 1 base from J, leaving 15 bases between. The germline CDR1 and CDR2 sequences are MNHEY and SVGAGI. This CDR3 region has 15 residues. The CDR3 region has the DNA TGTGCCAGCAGATCCTTTGGGACACAGAACACTGAAGCTTTCTTT. Amino acids: CASRSFGTQNTEAFF.

The V gene is TRBV5-1, the J gene TRBJ2-2; TRBD1 or TRBD2 may be the D gene (5 bases each). The CDR3 contains 13 residues. CDR1 and CDR2 (germline): SGHRS, YFSETQ. Trimming cost V 2 bases and J 5 bases, with 7 bases left between them. The chain's CDR3 is CASSFEGTGELFF. CDR3 in DNA: TGCGCCAGCAGCTTTGAGGGGACCGGGGAGCTGTTTTTT. Supplemented by reference TRBV5-1 and TRBJ2-2, the full variable domain reads KAGVTQTPRYLIKTRGQQVTLSCSPISGHRSVSWYQQTPGQGLQFLFEYFSETQRNKGNFPGRFSGRQFSNSRSEMNVSTLELGDSALYLCASSFEGTGELFFGEGSRLTVL.

The CDR3 here is CASSLDYRDNTGELFF. The CDR3 DNA reads as TGTGCCAGCAGCTTAGATTACAGGGATAACACCGGGGAGCTGTTTTTT. The gene calls are TRBV11-2 and TRBJ2-2; maybe TRBD1 (6 bases). V shed 0 bases and J shed 2 bases, with 10 bases lying between them. CDR1 is SGHAT and CDR2 is FQNNGV in the germline V gene. There are 16 residues in the CDR3.

V and J are TRBV5-4 and TRBJ2-6; no definite D call. Germline CDR1 reads SGHNT; CDR2 reads YYREEE (reference sequence). This CDR3 spans 15 amino acids. V shed 4 bases and J shed 1 base, with 9 bases lying between them. CDR3 nucleotide sequence: TGTGCCAGCAGCCCCCTAAGTTCTGGGGCCAACGTCCTGACTTTC. Encoded protein: CASSPLSSGANVLTF.

Here the CDR3 reads CASQLGPNTIYF. The CDR3 DNA reads as TGTGCCAGTCAGCTCGGACCCAACACCATATATTTT. V is TRBV25-1 and J is TRBJ1-3; D is undetermined. Germline CDR1 and CDR2: MGHDK and SYGVNS. V lost 9 bases and J lost 7, with 13 bases in between. The CDR3 contains 12 residues. The full variable domain, its missing parts supplied by reference TRBV25-1 and TRBJ1-3, is EADIYQTPRYLVIGTGKKITLECSQTMGHDKMYWYQQDPGMELHLIHYSYGVNSTEKGDLSSESTVSRIRTEHFPLTLESARPSHTSQYLCASQLGPNTIYFGEGSWLTVV.

This sequence joins TRBV27 and TRBJ2-1; 7 bases fit TRBD2. The CDR3 is 15 amino acids. V shed 5 bases, J shed 9 bases, and the junction held 13 bases outside the gene matches. Looked up from germline, CDR1 is MNHEY and CDR2 is SMNVEV (reference sequence). CDR3 DNA: TGTGCCAGCAGTCTCTACTCTACTAGCGCTAGTGAGCAGTTCTTC. It translates to CASSLYSTSASEQFF.

The V and J genes are TRBV6-5 and TRBJ1-6; D is uncertain. This CDR3 spans 13 amino acids. Germline V gene sequence: CDR1 MNHEY, CDR2 SVGAGI. V gave up 6 bases and J gave up 6 bases, with 9 bases separating them. CDR3 region: CASRYQTNSPLHF. DNA of the CDR3: TGTGCCAGCAGATACCAGACTAATTCACCCCTCCACTTT.

In its sample, this clone was seen once. This chain connects TRBV29-1 to TRBJ1-1; perhaps TRBD1 as D (6 bases). Germline V gene sequence: CDR1 SQVTM, CDR2 ANQGSEA. V shed 6 bases and J shed 1 base, with 12 bases lying between them. The CDR3 is made up of 13 amino acids. The CDR3 region is CSVGETGNTEAFF. CDR3 DNA sequence: TGCAGCGTCGGCGAGACAGGGAACACTGAAGCTTTCTTT.

This chain joins TRBV30 and TRBJ1-4; D unclear. Germline V CDR1 and CDR2: GTSNPN, SVGIG (reference sequence). Deletions cut 1 base from V and 8 bases from J, with 11 bases between. The CDR3 covers 13 residues. DNA for the CDR3: TGTGCCTGGAGTGAAGGTCTGGGGGAAAAACTGTTTTTT. Translation gives CAWSEGLGEKLFF.

This chain's CDR3 is CASSQRSTSGRYKETQYF. In DNA form, the CDR3 reads TGTGCCAGCAGCCAACGATCGACTAGCGGGAGGTATAAAGAGACCCAGTACTTC. This chain uses TRBV14 with TRBJ2-5, with 13 nucleotides matching TRBD2. V was clipped by 2 bases and J by 3 bases; unmatched bases: 9. The germline gives CDR1 SGHDN, CDR2 FVKESK. The CDR3 contains 18 residues.

This clone was observed a single time. The chain is built from TRBV27 and TRBJ2-1; TRBD2 aligns across 7 bases. This CDR3 has 16 residues. V shed 6 bases, J shed 4 bases, and the junction held 12 bases outside the gene matches. Germline CDR1 and CDR2: MNHEY and SMNVEV (reference sequence). CDR3: CASSLGPGGGYNEQFF. As DNA, the CDR3 is TGTGCCAGCAGCTTAGGACCGGGAGGAGGGTACAATGAGCAGTTCTTC.

The chain uses TRBV2 and TRBJ2-7, with D possibly matching TRBD2 (6 bases). Germline CDR1 and CDR2: SNHLY and FYNNEI. This CDR3 is 14 amino acids long. Trimming took 7 bases from V and 2 from J, leaving 15 bases between them. CDR3 amino acids: CASTDLAPAYEQYF. Written as DNA, the CDR3 is TGTGCCAGCACTGACCTAGCGCCAGCCTACGAGCAGTACTTC.

Points on this clone: This CDR3 is also generated by other DNA sequences in the sample. The rearrangement joins TRBV5-1 to TRBJ2-7; the D is unclear. The CDR3 loop spans 12 amino acids. Germline V gene lookup returns CDR1 SGHRS and CDR2 YFSETQ. Trimming removed 4 bases from V and 5 bases from J, with 10 bases in between. DNA for the CDR3: TGCGCCAGCAGCCCGCATCGGGACGAGCAGTACTTC. Residues: CASSPHRDEQYF.

This chain connects TRBV2 to TRBJ2-3; 7 bases are a match to TRBD1. Unmatched junction bases numbered 9, after V lost 8 bases and J lost 4 bases. The CDR3 is 14 residues long. CDR1 is SNHLY and CDR2 is FYNNEI in the germline V gene. Here the CDR3 reads CASRQGLSADTQYF. The CDR3 region has the DNA TGTGCCAGCCGACAGGGCCTTTCGGCAGATACGCAGTATTTT.

This chain connects TRBV10-3 to TRBJ2-5; perhaps TRBD1 as D (6 bases). Per the germline V gene, CDR1 is ENHRY and CDR2 is SYGVKD. The CDR3 consists of 14 residues. V lost 10 bases, J lost 4 bases, and 19 bases lay in between. The CDR3 DNA reads as TGTGCCACCCGTGCGAGGGGGTCAGGAGAGACCCAGTACTTC. As protein: CATRARGSGETQYF.

This chain joins TRBV7-9 and TRBJ1-5, with 10 positions matching TRBD1. This CDR3 spans 15 amino acids. Trimming removed 5 bases from V and 8 bases from J; junction bases left unmatched: 9. From germline, CDR1 is SEHNR and CDR2 FQNEAQ (reference sequence). The CDR3 DNA sequence: TGTGCCAGCAGCGGCCAGACAGGGGGCGCCGAGCCCCAGCATTTT. This codes for CASSGQTGGAEPQHF. The whole variable domain, remainder taken from reference TRBV7-9 and TRBJ1-5, is DTGVSQNPRHKITKRGQNVTFRCDPISEHNRLYWYRQTLGQGPEFLTYFQNEAQLEKSRLLSDRFSAERPKGSFSTLEIQRTEQGDSAMYLCASSGQTGGAEPQHFGDGTRLSIL.